Following are 8 T cell receptor beta chains from one sample sequenced in a study of blood T cells in healthy people across ages. PCR was performed a second time for about 6 to 11 cycles using a sample-barcoded 5' primer and a J-beta primer mix. TCRdb reprocessed the 5' RACE reads via MiXCR and lists one record per CDR3 protein. The data show approximately 770,000 distinct CDR3 sequences, 58% seen once. Sequenced sample: blood. The receptors originated from a man aged 25-45 years in good health.

The rearrangement links TRBV28 to TRBJ2-5; tentatively, D is TRBD2 (6 bases). The J call may be in error: the DNA end matches TRBJ2-7 better. The germline V gene encodes CDR1 MDHEN and CDR2 SYDVKM. The CDR3 is 14 residues long. This chain's CDR3 is CASRQPGLIFEQYF. In DNA, the CDR3 is TGTGCCAGCAGACAACCGGGACTCATCTTCGAGCAGTACTTC.

The chain is built from TRBV4-3 and TRBJ2-7, with D tentatively TRBD2 (6 bases). V was clipped by 1 base and J by 7 bases, with 17 bases between them. Per germline, CDR1 LGHNA and CDR2 YSLEER. The CDR3 is made up of 15 amino acids. The CDR3 sequence: CASSQGEVPLTEQYF. CDR3 DNA sequence: TGCGCCAGCAGCCAAGGGGAGGTCCCTTTAACAGAGCAGTACTTC.

The V call is TRBV20-1, the J call TRBJ2-1; D could derive from TRBD1 or TRBD2 (7 bases each). This CDR3 has 13 residues. V lost 3 bases to trimming and J lost 9 bases, with 15 bases between them. Germline assignment: CDR1 DFQATT and CDR2 SNEGSKA (reference sequence). The CDR3 DNA reads TGCAGTGCTAGCGACGACAGGGAGGGTGAGCAGTTCTTC. Residues: CSASDDREGEQFF.

V and J are TRBV12-3 or TRBV12-4 and TRBJ2-5; 8 bases match TRBD1. The CDR3 has 16 residues. The V gene end was trimmed by 7 bases and the J gene end by 2 bases; junction bases not matched to a gene: 12. The DNA for the CDR3 is TGTGCCAGCAATCCGACAGGGGCAAGAGGACAAGAGACCCAGTACTTC. Its translation: CASNPTGARGQETQYF.

The chain uses TRBV11-1 and TRBJ2-5, with TRBD1 identical over 7 bases. Germline CDR1 reads SGHAT; CDR2 reads FQDESV (reference sequence). Germline trimming cut 4 bases from V and 11 bases from J; bases unmatched to any gene: 13. This CDR3 is built from 14 residues. The CDR3: CASSSDRTGFGQYF. DNA for the CDR3: TGTGCCAGCAGCTCCGACAGGACAGGCTTCGGTCAGTACTTC.

This rearrangement joins TRBV7-2 to TRBJ2-1, with unresolved D. The ends were cut back, 8 bases at V and 5 bases at J, with 22 bases in the middle. This CDR3 is 16 amino acids long. Germline V gene data show CDR1 as SGHTA and CDR2 as FQGNSA. The CDR3 reads CASASRADPTHNEQFF. The CDR3 nucleotides are TGTGCCAGCGCGTCTCGCGCGGACCCGACCCACAATGAGCAGTTCTTC.

The chain is built from TRBV28 and TRBJ1-2; possible D gene TRBD1, 5 bases. From germline, CDR1 is MDHEN and CDR2 SYDVKM. CDR3 length equals 13 residues. Trimming stripped 5 bases from V and 6 bases from J, with 13 bases between. CDR3 sequence (DNA): TGTGCCAGCAGTCCCCGGGGGGAGGATGGCTACACCTTC. Protein product: CASSPRGEDGYTF.

This clonotype was observed a handful of times. The rearrangement joins TRBV4-2 to TRBJ2-1, with TRBD2 matching 7 bases. The CDR3 runs 18 residues. V trimming: 0 bases; J trimming: 7 bases; junction bases outside the gene matches: 15. Germline V lookup: CDR1 LGHNA, CDR2 YNFKEQ. The CDR3, as DNA: TGTGCCAGCAGCCAAGAGGGAGCGGTGGCGGGAGTCAAAAATGAGCAGTTCTTC. Translating it yields CASSQEGAVAGVKNEQFF.